Presented here are 17 T cell receptor beta chains from one specimen sequenced in a study of neurological immune-mediated disorders. TCRdb called the 5' RACE reads again in MiXCR, with one record for every CDR3 protein. The data show some 86,000 distinct CDR3 sequences, about 2.5% seen once. Sequenced sample: PBMCs. These receptors were collected from a woman in her twenties or thirties with multiple sclerosis.

This clonotype was detected ten times or more. This chain joins TRBV3-1 and TRBJ2-1; TRBD2 matches at 12 bases. V shed 6 bases and J 7 bases; nucleotides not matched to a gene: 10. The CDR3 sequence is 16 residues long. Germline CDR1 and CDR2: LGHDT and YNNKEL (reference sequence). Here the CDR3 reads CASSQLAGGGGNEQFF. The CDR3 DNA follows: TGTGCCAGCAGTCAGCTAGCGGGAGGGGGAGGAAATGAGCAGTTCTTC.

The chain is built from TRBV7-9 and TRBJ2-1, with 8 bases aligning to TRBD2. The CDR3 length is 14 residues. The trim removed 5 bases at V and 5 bases at J, leaving 5 bases unmatched. The V gene's germline CDR1 is SEHNR and CDR2 FQNEAQ (reference sequence). The CDR3 DNA follows: TGTGCCAGCAGCACCAGCGGGAGAAACAATGAGCAGTTCTTC. Its translation is CASSTSGRNNEQFF. Based on the CDR3 plus reference TRBV7-9 and TRBJ2-1, the full variable domain is DTGVSQNPRHKITKRGQNVTFRCDPISEHNRLYWYRQTLGQGPEFLTYFQNEAQLEKSRLLSDRFSAERPKGSFSTLEIQRTEQGDSAMYLCASSTSGRNNEQFFGPGTRLTVL.

The sample holds many counts of this clonotype. The chain combines TRBV9 with TRBJ2-5; 11 bases align to TRBD2. There are 15 residues in the CDR3. The trim removed 3 bases at V and 5 bases at J, leaving 6 bases unmatched. CDR1 is SGDLS and CDR2 is YYNGEE in the germline V gene. The CDR3 DNA reads TGTGCCAGCAGCGCAACTAGCGGGAGTCGGGAGACCCAGTACTTC. It yields the protein CASSATSGSRETQYF.

This clonotype was observed many times. J is TRBJ2-7 and V is TRBV20-1; TRBD1 aligns across 8 bases. The CDR3 contains 13 residues. Trimming took 7 bases from V and 3 from J; bases not matched to a gene: 8. CDR1 is DFQATT and CDR2 is SNEGSKA in the germline V gene (reference sequence). The CDR3: CSVIGQGHYEQYF. Written as DNA, the CDR3 is TGCAGTGTTATCGGACAGGGCCACTACGAGCAGTACTTC.

There are many counts of this clonotype. The V gene is TRBV5-1, the J gene TRBJ2-1; TRBD1 matches 9 bases. V lost 1 base and J lost 9; bases outside the gene matches: 8. Germline V lookup: CDR1 SGHRS, CDR2 YFSETQ. CDR3 size: 15 residues. CDR3 in amino acids: CASSLYTGGQGEQFF. CDR3 DNA sequence: TGCGCCAGCAGCTTGTATACAGGGGGCCAGGGTGAGCAGTTCTTC.

This clonotype was seen many times. DNA for the CDR3: TGCGCCAGCGGCCAGGGGTCCCAAGAGACCCAGTACTTC. Residues: CASGQGSQETQYF. The rearrangement uses TRBV5-1 and TRBJ2-5; a weak D match, TRBD1 (6 bases). The CDR3 is 13 amino acids. The V gene's germline CDR1 is SGHRS and CDR2 YFSETQ. V was shortened by 7 bases and J by 1 base, with 11 bases between the two germline ends.

This clonotype was picked up many times. The V call is TRBV7-9, the J call TRBJ2-1; no definite D call. Trimming took off 1 base at V and 6 bases at J, with 7 bases between the two ends. Germline CDR1 reads SEHNR; CDR2 reads FQNEAQ (reference sequence). This CDR3 has 13 residues. The CDR3 nucleotides read TGTGCCAGCAGCTTAGGACATTCCAATGAGCAGTTCTTC. Protein product: CASSLGHSNEQFF.

In this sample, this clonotype turned up many times. This chain joins TRBV20-1 and TRBJ2-4, with a tentative D call TRBD1 (6 bases). The V and J ends lost 5 bases and 9 bases respectively, with 17 bases between them. The CDR3 runs 13 residues. CDR1 DFQATT and CDR2 SNEGSKA come from the germline V gene (reference sequence). The CDR3 here is CSARTNREGIQYF. DNA for the CDR3: TGCAGTGCTCGAACCAACAGGGAAGGCATTCAGTACTTC.

Written as DNA, the CDR3 is TGTGCCAGCAGTTTAACCTCCCTTAGCAGGGGGAATGGCTACACCTTC. This gives the protein CASSLTSLSRGNGYTF. This chain connects TRBV12-3 or TRBV12-4 to TRBJ1-2, with 7 bases matching TRBD1. With V trimmed by 2 bases and J by 6 bases, 12 bases remained unmatched. CDR3 length: 16 residues.

This clonotype showed up many times. V is TRBV20-1 and J is TRBJ1-1; D is possibly TRBD1 (5 bases). CDR1 and CDR2 (germline): DFQATT, SNEGSKA (reference sequence). Trimming took 8 bases from V and 1 from J, leaving 11 bases between them. This CDR3 spans 12 amino acids. CDR3 in amino acids: CSPNGGNTEAFF. The CDR3 bases are TGCAGTCCCAACGGGGGGAACACTGAAGCTTTCTTT.

With regard to this clonotype: The junction does not match germline at one end; this may be a read error. CDR3 loop: CASNLSAGTEAFF. DNA of the CDR3: TGCGCCAGCAACTTGTCCGCCGGCACTGAAGCTTTCTTT. The chain uses TRBV5-1 and TRBJ1-1, with D unclear. This CDR3 contains 13 residues. The germline gives CDR1 SGHRS, CDR2 YFSETQ.

At least ten counts were recorded for this clonotype. This chain joins TRBV14 and TRBJ2-1; D not certain. From germline, CDR1 is SGHDN and CDR2 FVKESK. The CDR3 sequence is 13 residues long. The germline V and J ends were trimmed by 1 base and 5 bases, with 6 bases remaining between them. The CDR3 spells CASSQVAHNEQFF. Written as DNA, the CDR3 is TGTGCCAGCAGCCAAGTGGCGCACAATGAGCAGTTCTTC.

This clonotype was observed many times. The chain uses TRBV4-1 and TRBJ2-7; D not certain. CDR1 and CDR2 from the germline V gene are MGHRA and YSYEKL. This CDR3 is 11 amino acids long. Trimming removed 4 bases at V and 5 bases at J, with 6 bases between. The CDR3: CASSLSNEQYF. For the CDR3, the DNA is TGCGCCAGCAGCCTTAGCAACGAGCAGTACTTC.

This clonotype was seen ten or more times. The V and J genes are TRBV5-1 and TRBJ2-5; possible D gene TRBD1, 5 bases. This CDR3 spans 14 amino acids. CDR1 SGHRS and CDR2 YFSETQ come from the germline V gene. Trimming left V 1 base short and J 5 bases short, with 12 bases between. Here the CDR3 DNA reads TGCGCCAGCAGCTTGCCGATTCCAGGGGAGACCCAGTACTTC. Translated: CASSLPIPGETQYF.

The sample holds many counts of this clonotype. This chain links TRBV7-9 with TRBJ2-3; 7 positions agree with TRBD2. Unmatched junction bases numbered 2, after V lost 5 bases and J lost 6 bases. This CDR3 is built from 12 residues. The germline CDR1 and CDR2 sequences are SEHNR and FQNEAQ (reference sequence). The CDR3 DNA reads as TGTGCCAGCAGCCCAGCGGGGGATACGCAGTATTTT. It is translated as CASSPAGDTQYF.

This clonotype came up many times. This chain links TRBV21-1 with TRBJ2-1. TRBV21-1 represents a pseudogene. There are 9 residues in the CDR3. The CDR3, as DNA: TGTGCCAGCAGCAGAGGGCAGTTCTTC. It yields the protein CASSRGQFF.

This clonotype was picked up many times. The J gene is TRBJ1-1, the V gene TRBV7-9; D perhaps matches TRBD1 (6 bases). Trimming stripped 6 bases from V and 7 bases from J, with 12 bases between. The CDR3 spans 12 residues. Germline lookup yields CDR1 SEHNR and CDR2 FQNEAQ (reference sequence). The CDR3 nucleotides read TGTGCCAGCAGACCCCTAGGGGGTGAAGCTTTCTTT. Translating it yields CASRPLGGEAFF.